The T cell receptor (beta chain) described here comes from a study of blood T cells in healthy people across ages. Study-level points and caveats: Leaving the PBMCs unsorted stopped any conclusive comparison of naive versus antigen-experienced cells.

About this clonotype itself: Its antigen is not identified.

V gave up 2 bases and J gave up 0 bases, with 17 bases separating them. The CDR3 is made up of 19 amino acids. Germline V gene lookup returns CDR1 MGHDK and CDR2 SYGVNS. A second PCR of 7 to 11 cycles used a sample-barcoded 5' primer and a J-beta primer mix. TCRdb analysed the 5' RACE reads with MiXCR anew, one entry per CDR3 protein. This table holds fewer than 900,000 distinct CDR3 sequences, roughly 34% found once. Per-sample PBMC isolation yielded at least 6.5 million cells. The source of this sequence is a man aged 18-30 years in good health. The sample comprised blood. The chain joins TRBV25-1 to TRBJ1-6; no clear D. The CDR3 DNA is TGTGCCAGCAGTGAAGGGCCGGGAAAGGGAAACTCCTATAATTCACCCCTCCACTTT. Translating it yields CASSEGPGKGNSYNSPLHF.